This is a list of T cell receptor beta chains from one sample in a study of shared clonotypes between healthy human individuals. Clones were read by immunoSEQ multiplex PCR, and TCRdb kept only the in-frame ones, dropping some. Of about 2 million clones detected, 85% to 95% appear once; the ten largest clones hold 0.1% to 0.15%. The sample comprised naive CD4+ T cells sorted from blood. Receptor source: a man between 18 and 29 years old in good health. Both conserved end residues are part of each CDR3. Fields, in order: V gene, D gene, J gene, clone size, CDR3 protein, CDR3 DNA. The D gene is left open where the match is weak. Some rows have no size entry. The others give once, few or many, or a class for an expanded clone.

TRBV30	TRBD1	TRBJ1-1	once	CAWSAGQGLTEAFF	TGTGCCTGGAGTGCCGGACAGGGCTTAACTGAAGCTTTCTTT
TRBV18	.	TRBJ2-3	.	CASSPPYLDTQYF	TGTGCCAGCTCACCACCATACCTGGATACGCAGTATTTT
TRBV5-4	.	TRBJ2-4	.	CASSFSGAKNIQYF	TGTGCCAGCAGCTTTTCAGGGGCCAAAAACATTCAGTACTTC
TRBV7-2	.	TRBJ1-1	.	CASSLDGRVGTEAFF	TGTGCCAGCAGCTTAGATGGCAGGGTCGGGACTGAAGCTTTCTTT
TRBV19	TRBD1	TRBJ2-7	.	CASSIGQGYEQYF	TGTGCCAGTAGTATTGGACAGGGGTACGAGCAGTACTTC
TRBV5-4	TRBD1	TRBJ2-7	.	CASSLMTGGDEQYF	TGTGCCAGCAGCTTGATGACAGGGGGCGACGAGCAGTACTTC
TRBV27	TRBD2	TRBJ2-2	.	CASSLTSGISLFF	TGTGCCAGCAGTTTAACTAGCGGGATATCCCTGTTTTTT
TRBV5-1	.	TRBJ1-2	.	CASSLAGYGYTF	TGCGCCAGCAGCTTGGCCGGTTATGGCTACACCTTC
TRBV5-1	.	TRBJ2-7	.	CASSLEGRSSYEQYF	TGCGCCAGCAGCTTGGAGGGACGGAGCTCCTACGAGCAGTACTTC
TRBV25-1	.	TRBJ1-4	.	CASSAGGIGEKLFF	TGTGCCAGCAGTGCCGGGGGTATTGGCGAAAAACTGTTTTTT
TRBV27	.	TRBJ1-2	.	CASSLEGGFGYTF	TGTGCCAGCAGTTTGGAGGGAGGCTTTGGCTACACCTTC
TRBV18	.	TRBJ1-1	.	CASSPLRQDLNTEAFF	TGTGCCAGCTCACCACTAAGACAGGACCTTAACACTGAAGCTTTCTTT
TRBV19	TRBD1	TRBJ1-2	.	CASSPGQGSYGYTF	TGTGCCAGTTCCCCGGGACAGGGAAGTTATGGCTACACCTTC
TRBV6-5	TRBD1	TRBJ1-5	once	CASSRGQGPNQPQHF	TGTGCCAGCAGTAGGGGACAGGGTCCCAATCAGCCCCAGCATTTT
TRBV6-1	.	TRBJ2-3	.	CASSVNPLAQYF	TGTGCCAGCAGTGTGAACCCTCTAGCGCAGTATTTT
TRBV2	TRBD1	TRBJ2-7	few	CASRGQAYEQYF	TGTGCCAGCAGGGGACAGGCCTACGAGCAGTACTTC
TRBV30	TRBD2	TRBJ2-3	.	CAWSGSSGSITGDTQYF	TGTGCCTGGAGTGGATCTAGCGGGAGCATTACCGGGGATACGCAGTATTTT
TRBV4-1	.	TRBJ2-1	.	CASSPRLGDINNEQFF	TGCGCCAGCAGCCCGCGGCTCGGGGACATCAACAATGAGCAGTTCTTC
TRBV7-9	.	TRBJ1-1	many	CASSLPGTMNTEAFF	TGTGCCAGCAGCTTACCCGGGACCATGAACACTGAAGCTTTCTTT
TRBV27	.	TRBJ2-2	.	CASGPNGGPGELFF	TGTGCCAGCGGCCCCAACGGGGGGCCAGGAGAGCTGTTTTTT
TRBV11-2	.	TRBJ1-6	.	CASSLSNSPLHF	TGTGCCAGCAGCTTATCCAATTCACCCCTCCACTTT
TRBV19	TRBD1	TRBJ1-3	.	CASSDRTGSGNTIYF	TGTGCCAGTAGTGATCGGACAGGGTCTGGAAACACCATATATTTT
TRBV18	.	TRBJ2-5	.	CASSQLGQEGETQYF	TGTGCCAGCTCACAACTAGGCCAGGAAGGAGAGACCCAGTACTTC
TRBV18	TRBD2	TRBJ2-3	.	CASSPTGLAGGDTQYF	TGTGCCAGCTCACCAACGGGACTAGCGGGAGGAGATACGCAGTATTTT
TRBV28	TRBD1	TRBJ2-3	.	CASTDRAVGRDTQYF	TGTGCCAGCACCGACAGGGCGGTGGGACGGGATACGCAGTATTTT
TRBV6-6	.	TRBJ1-2	.	CASWVGSDGTYGYTF	TGTGCCAGCTGGGTAGGGTCGGATGGTACCTATGGCTACACCTTC
TRBV10-3	.	TRBJ2-5	.	CAISGTAKETQYF	TGTGCCATCAGCGGGACGGCGAAAGAGACCCAGTACTTC
TRBV6-6	.	TRBJ1-3	.	CASSYGGFGNTIYF	TGTGCCAGCAGTTACGGCGGTTTTGGAAACACCATATATTTT